This note documents a single TCR beta chain sequence. What it binds is not known. Primers for the PCR totalled 60 Vbeta and 13 Jbeta. Clones were read by immunoSEQ multiplex PCR, and TCRdb kept only the in-frame ones, dropping some. Among roughly 120,000 clones listed, more than 70% were seen once. Trimming cost V 2 bases and J 7 bases; bases outside gene matches: 5. The CDR3 loop spans 15 amino acids. CDR1 is MNHEY, CDR2 SVGAGI, per germline. These data are taken from a study of cytomegalovirus exposure and HLA in healthy donors. General observations from the study: Differences between HLA loci emerged in a later analysis of TCR association rates, with DRB1 most and HLA-C fewest. Later analysis showed most CMV-associated TCR beta chains appearing HLA-restricted.

The chain recombines TRBV6-5 with TRBJ1-5; TRBD1 aligns across 10 bases. Sequenced material: PBMCs. This clonotype was obtained from a woman in her sixties in good health and CMV-seropositive. CDR3 sequence reads: CASSYGTGVEQPQHF. The CDR3 region has the DNA TGTGCCAGCAGTTACGGGACAGGGGTGGAGCAGCCCCAGCATTTT.